The 7 T cell receptor beta chains given below trace back to one sample, sequenced in a study of blood T cell repertoires in COVID-19. Profiling relied on immunoSEQ multiplex PCR, and the TCRdb table lists in-frame clones only, not all of them. The data show 210,000 or so clones, approximately 90% seen once. The sequenced sample was PBMCs or T cells enriched from blood (not recorded which). These receptors all come from a man aged 30 to 45 who had recovered from COVID-19.

This clone was seen once. The chain combines TRBV28 with TRBJ1-5; D uncertain. V lost 3 bases to trimming and J lost 1 base, with 19 bases between them. The CDR3 runs 18 residues. Germline values: CDR1 MDHEN, CDR2 SYDVKM. For the CDR3, the DNA is TGTGCCAGCAGTTTTGTTGTGGGAGGCTGGAGGAGCAATCAGCCCCAGCATTTT. It translates to CASSFVVGGWRSNQPQHF.

The chain is built from TRBV5-4 and TRBJ1-6, with D maybe TRBD1 (5 bases). Trimming stripped 7 bases from V and 6 bases from J, with 14 bases between. Germline V gives CDR1 SGHNT, CDR2 YYREEE (reference sequence). There are 14 residues in the CDR3. The CDR3 loop is CASRGATLNSPLHF. CDR3 nucleotides: TGTGCCAGCCGCGGGGCGACTCTTAATTCACCCCTCCACTTT.

This chain joins TRBV10-3 and TRBJ1-1; D not certain. Trimming took 7 bases from V and 7 from J, leaving 10 bases between them. The CDR3 has 11 amino acids. Germline V CDR1 and CDR2: ENHRY, SYGVKD. CDR3 in amino acids: CAITGNGEAFF. In DNA form, the CDR3 reads TGTGCCATCACGGGGAACGGTGAAGCTTTCTTT.

This clone was seen once. The gene calls are TRBV18 and TRBJ2-7; D possibly corresponds to TRBD1 (6 bases). Germline CDR1 reads KGHSH; CDR2 reads LQKENI. The CDR3 has 15 residues. Trimming cost V 2 bases and J 7 bases, with 18 bases left between them. CDR3 bases: TGTGCCAGCTCACCATTAGTACAGGGCTTTTCGGAGCAGTACTTC. This sequence encodes CASSPLVQGFSEQYF.

The genes are TRBV30 and TRBJ2-1; 11 bases line up with TRBD1. This CDR3 is 14 amino acids long. The V gene end was trimmed by 4 bases and the J gene end by 7 bases; junction bases not matched to a gene: 6. The V gene's germline CDR1 is GTSNPN and CDR2 SVGIG (reference sequence). The CDR3 reads CAWTSGQGGNEQFF. Written as DNA, the CDR3 is TGTGCCTGGACATCGGGACAGGGGGGGAATGAGCAGTTCTTC. The entire variable domain, with the rest obtained from reference TRBV30 and TRBJ2-1, is as follows: SQTIHQWPATLVQPVGSPLSLECTVEGTSNPNLYWYRQAAGRGLQLLFYSVGIGQISSEVPQNLSASRPQDRQFILSSKKLLLSDSGFYLCAWTSGQGGNEQFFGPGTRLTVL.

The chain joins TRBV18 to TRBJ2-7, with 8 nucleotides matching TRBD2. This CDR3 contains 16 residues. V shed 1 base and J 3 bases; nucleotides not matched to a gene: 8. Germline CDR1 and CDR2: KGHSH and LQKENI. This CDR3 reads CASSPLSGGFLYEQYF. The CDR3 nucleotides read TGTGCCAGCTCACCACTAAGCGGGGGTTTCCTCTACGAGCAGTACTTC. The full variable domain, in which reference TRBV18 and TRBJ2-7 provide the parts outside the CDR3, is NAGVMQNPRHLVRRRGQEARLRCSPMKGHSHVYWYRQLPEEGLKFMVYLQKENIIDESGMPKERFSAEFPKEGPSILRIQQVVRGDSAAYFCASSPLSGGFLYEQYFGPGTRLTVT.

A few counts support this clone. CDR3 DNA: TGCAGCGTCATCCCGACAGGTGAATTTTCCTACAATGAGCAGTTCTTC. Translating gives CSVIPTGEFSYNEQFF. This sequence joins TRBV29-1 and TRBJ2-1; a weak D match, TRBD1 (6 bases). V was clipped by 6 bases and J by 1 base, with 19 bases between them. The CDR3 has 16 amino acids. Per germline, CDR1 SQVTM and CDR2 ANQGSEA.